This T cell receptor beta chain was observed in a study of T cell repertoires in cytomegalovirus infection. The study, taken as a whole, reports: The response measured ex vivo was dominated by TCR beta clonotypes (HLA-C-restricted and CMV-specific).

Trimming took 4 bases from V and 1 from J, leaving 15 bases between them. CDR1 is KGHDR and CDR2 is SFDVKD in the germline V gene. The CDR3 spans 16 residues. TCRdb ran MiXCR on the reads and lists one entry per CDR3 protein. The table includes 370,000 or so distinct CDR3 sequences, about a third detected once. This clonotype has only a few counts. Its cognate antigen is unknown. The receptor was derived from a human donor in good health (CMV status not recorded). Some clones in this sample may be carry-over from other donors' samples. The sample consisted of cultured PBMCs, taken from culture after CMV antigen stimulation. The chain couples TRBV24-1 to TRBJ2-5, with TRBD2 as a possible D gene (5 bases). CDR3 loop: CATSDPVRSGQETQYF. The CDR3 region has the DNA TGTGCCACCAGTGACCCGGTAAGGAGCGGCCAAGAGACCCAGTACTTC.